A selection of T cell receptor beta chains follows, all from one sample in a study of OX40 agonist ivuxolimab in advanced cancers. The data were produced by immunoSEQ multiplex PCR, yet TCRdb's version contains in-frame clones alone and is incomplete. The profile covers approximately 82,000 clones, with 92% appearing a single time and roughly 0.6% taken by the ten largest. Material: CD4+ or CD8+ T cells sorted from blood, obtained in a trial of the OX40 agonist ivuxolimab. These receptors originate from an adult with an advanced solid tumor such as melanoma, head and neck, liver or kidney cancer. Both conserved end residues are part of each CDR3. D genes are given only for firm matches. A row's size may be missing; if present it is once, few, many or a size class.

>-|-|TRBJ2-5|TRBV5-4
TGTGCCAGCAGCATAGGCCTTTCTCCTGAGACCCAGTACTTC
CASSIGLSPETQYF
>-|TRBD1|TRBJ2-7|TRBV5-5
TGTGCCAGCAGCACGGGACAGGCTCTTTACGAGCAGTACTTC
CASSTGQALYEQYF
>-|-|TRBJ1-4|TRBV11-2
TGTGCCAGCAGCTGGACAGACCATAATGAAAAACTGTTTTTT
CASSWTDHNEKLFF
>once|-|TRBJ1-3|TRBV29-1
TGCAGCGTTGAAGATGGAGGAAACACCATATATTTT
CSVEDGGNTIYF
>-|-|TRBJ2-5|TRBV7-2
TGTGCCAGCAGCTTAGCTTCTTATTCGGAGACCCAGTACTTC
CASSLASYSETQYF
>-|-|TRBJ1-5|TRBV15
TGTGCCACCAGCAGAGATCTGGAGAGGCAGCCCCAGCATTTT
CATSRDLERQPQHF
>-|-|TRBJ2-3|TRBV9
TGTGCCAGCAGCCGCGGTGAGCCTAGCACAGATACGCAGTATTTT
CASSRGEPSTDTQYF
>-|-|TRBJ2-7|TRBV2
TGTGCCAGCAACACCGGGACAATTTACGAGCAGTACTTC
CASNTGTIYEQYF
>once|TRBD2|TRBJ2-3|TRBV7-3
TGTGCCAGCACCCCCACCGGGGGGAGGACGCAGTATTTT
CASTPTGGRTQYF
>-|-|TRBJ1-2|TRBV15
TGTGCCACCAGCAAGAACCCCAGGGGAGCTAACTATGGCTACACCTTC
CATSKNPRGANYGYTF
>-|-|TRBJ2-2|TRBV6-6
TGTGCCAGCAGAATGGGACTTTCTACCGGGGAGCTGTTTTTT
CASRMGLSTGELFF
>once|-|TRBJ1-4|TRBV27
TGTGCCAGCACCTCTTTGAGAGGGGATGAAAAACTGTTTTTT
CASTSLRGDEKLFF
>-|-|TRBJ1-2|TRBV19
TGTGCCAGTAGTATAGACACACAATACGTCAACTATGGCTACACCTTC
CASSIDTQYVNYGYTF
>-|-|TRBJ1-2|TRBV20-1
TGCAGTGCCCCCATGAACTATGGCTACACCTTC
CSAPMNYGYTF
>-|TRBD1|TRBJ2-7|TRBV11-2
TGTGCCAGCAGCACGACCGGGACAGGGCCCGAGCAGTACTTC
CASSTTGTGPEQYF
>-|-|TRBJ2-5|TRBV30
TGTGCCTGGAGTGTGCAGGCCCGTCGGACCCAGTACTTC
CAWSVQARRTQYF
>-|TRBD1|TRBJ2-7|TRBV29-1
TGCAGCGTTGTAGTTGGGACAGGCTCCTACGAGCAGTACTTC
CSVVVGTGSYEQYF
>-|-|TRBJ1-1|TRBV6-6
TGTGCCAGCAACCACCTAGCCCCGGGTACTGAAGCTTTCTTT
CASNHLAPGTEAFF
>-|TRBD1|TRBJ2-4|TRBV6-5
TGTGCCACCCAGGGACAGGGTAGGGACATTCAGTACTTC
CATQGQGRDIQYF
>-|-|TRBJ1-3|TRBV4-1
TGCGCCAGCAGCCAAGTCCAGGGTCCAAAGAACACCATATATTTT
CASSQVQGPKNTIYF
>few|-|TRBJ2-7|TRBV10-1
TGCGCCAGCAGCAGAGGGGCCGAACCCTACGAGCAGTACTTC
CASSRGAEPYEQYF
>once|-|TRBJ1-5|TRBV5-1
TGCGCCAGCAGCTTGGACAGCAATCAGCCCCAGCATTTT
CASSLDSNQPQHF
>-|TRBD1|TRBJ1-1|TRBV29-1
TGCAGCGCTAAGAACCCGGACAGGGTCACTGAAGCTTTCTTT
CSAKNPDRVTEAFF
>once|-|TRBJ2-1|TRBV7-9
TGTGCCAGCGACCAGGGGGGTGAGCAGTTCTTC
CASDQGGEQFF
>-|TRBD2|TRBJ2-3|TRBV10-1
TGCGCCAGCAGTGCATTAGCGGGAGGTAACACAGATACGCAGTATTTT
CASSALAGGNTDTQYF
>once|TRBD1|TRBJ2-7|TRBV2
TGTGCCGGAAAGAGGACAGGAAGCTCCTACGAGCAGTACTTC
CAGKRTGSSYEQYF
>-|-|TRBJ2-3|TRBV20-1
TGCAGTGCTAGACGGGCGGGTACGCAGTATTTT
CSARRAGTQYF
>-|-|TRBJ2-7|TRBV11-2
TGTGCCAGCAGCTTAGGGTCCTACGAGCAGTACTTC
CASSLGSYEQYF
>once|TRBD1|TRBJ1-4|TRBV6-4
TGTGCCAGGGTTCGGGTAGAGGGGGCATTAAATGAAAAACTGTTTTTT
CARVRVEGALNEKLFF
>-|-|TRBJ2-5|TRBV10-1
TGCGCCAGCTCAAGAGGAGGAGCGGAGACCCAGTACTTC
CASSRGGAETQYF
>-|TRBD1|TRBJ2-3|TRBV18
TGTGCCAGCTCACCACTTTCGCGACAGGGGGCTAGCACAGATACGCAGTATTTT
CASSPLSRQGASTDTQYF
>-|-|TRBJ2-3|TRBV19
TGTGCCAGTAGTACCACTAGCACAGATACGCAGTATTTT
CASSTTSTDTQYF
>-|-|TRBJ1-1|TRBV30
TGTGCCTGGAGTGTCCCAGGCAGGGAAGGCACTGAAGCTTTCTTT
CAWSVPGREGTEAFF
>-|-|TRBJ2-5|TRBV19
TGTGCCAGTAGTTCCATGATGGTGGAGACCCAGTACTTC
CASSSMMVETQYF
>-|-|TRBJ1-1|TRBV14
TGTGCCAGCAGCCAAGCGAACACTGAAGCTTTCTTT
CASSQANTEAFF
>-|-|TRBJ2-1|TRBV11-2
TGTGCCAGCAGCTTCCAGGCCTCCTACAATGAGCAGTTCTTC
CASSFQASYNEQFF
>once|-|TRBJ2-4|TRBV5-3
TGTGCCAGAAGCTCCCGGAGGCAGGGGCTTAAAAACATTCAGTACTTC
CARSSRRQGLKNIQYF
>-|-|TRBJ1-1|TRBV6-1
TGTGCCAGCAGTTCCGGGACATCCATGAACACTGAAGCTTTCTTT
CASSSGTSMNTEAFF
>-|-|TRBJ2-7|TRBV21-1
TGTGCCAGCACCCCGGCTAGCCCCCGGAACGAGCAGTACTTC
CASTPASPRNEQYF
>-|-|TRBJ1-1|TRBV28
TGTGCCAGCAGTTTGAGTTACACTGAAGCTTTCTTT
CASSLSYTEAFF